Below, 31 T cell receptor beta chains from the same sample are listed, as sequenced in a study of early T cells in non-severe SARS-CoV-2 infection. MiXCR, run by TCRdb on the 5' RACE reads, gives a single entry per CDR3 protein. In the table there are more than 85,000 distinct CDR3 sequences, 15% to 20% of which are singletons. Material: whole blood, obtained at baseline. The receptors originated from an adult who was a healthcare worker with PCR-confirmed SARS-CoV-2 infection or an uninfected control (not recorded which).

Only a few counts were recorded for this clonotype. The V call is TRBV10-3, the J call TRBJ2-2, with 8 positions matching TRBD1. V was pared by 10 bases and J by 13 bases, with 17 bases of the junction left unmatched. The CDR3 covers 14 residues. Germline assignment: CDR1 ENHRY and CDR2 SYGVKD. CDR3 sequence reads: CATSDYDRGERLFF. CDR3 bases: TGTGCCACCAGCGACTACGACAGGGGAGAAAGGCTGTTTTTT.

This clonotype was counted ten times or more. The rearrangement joins TRBV5-4 to TRBJ1-2; D might be TRBD1 (6 bases). From germline, CDR1 is SGHNT and CDR2 YYREEE (reference sequence). The V gene lost 0 bases and the J gene lost 4 bases, with 13 bases spanning the gap. This CDR3 spans 15 amino acids. The CDR3 here is CASSLDTGNGYGYTF. The CDR3 coding sequence is TGTGCCAGCAGCTTGGACACAGGGAACGGCTATGGCTACACCTTC.

In nucleotides, the CDR3 is TGTGCCAGCAGTTTATTAGTAGGGAACATTCAGTACTTC. This encodes CASSLLVGNIQYF. The rearrangement uses TRBV28 and TRBJ2-4; D call uncertain. Trimming removed 1 base from V and 7 bases from J, with 8 bases in between. This CDR3 contains 13 residues. Germline loops: CDR1 MDHEN, CDR2 SYDVKM.

This clonotype was picked up many times. This chain links TRBV5-1 with TRBJ2-1; 8 nucleotides agree with TRBD1. From germline, CDR1 is SGHRS and CDR2 YFSETQ. The CDR3 extends over 14 amino acids. V was pared by 10 bases and J by 5 bases, with 11 bases of the junction left unmatched. The CDR3 DNA sequence: TGCGCCTCGTTCCTGGACAGGGCGAACAATGAGCAGTTCTTC. It translates to CASFLDRANNEQFF.

This rearrangement joins TRBV7-9 to TRBJ2-1, with 7 positions matching TRBD2. In germline, CDR1 is SEHNR, CDR2 FQNEAQ (reference sequence). J lost 8 bases, V lost 5 bases, and 12 bases had no gene match. The CDR3 contains 15 residues. This chain's CDR3 is CASSIGAGALYEQFF. CDR3 bases: TGTGCCAGCAGCATTGGGGCGGGAGCATTGTATGAGCAGTTCTTC.

The V gene is TRBV7-9, the J gene TRBJ1-4; 7 positions match TRBD1. Germline values: CDR1 SEHNR, CDR2 FQNEAQ (reference sequence). This CDR3 is 13 amino acids long. Trimming removed 5 bases from V and 8 bases from J; junction bases left unmatched: 5. The CDR3 nucleotides are TGTGCCAGCAGCGCGCAGGGGGGAGAAAAACTGTTTTTT. Protein: CASSAQGGEKLFF.

This clonotype was seen more than once but under ten times. The chain joins TRBV20-1 to TRBJ2-2; D unclear. The V end was cut by 0 bases, the J end by 7 bases, with 6 bases between. Germline CDR1 reads DFQATT; CDR2 reads SNEGSKA (reference sequence). The CDR3 consists of 12 residues. The CDR3 spells CSARDPVGELFF. Written as DNA, the CDR3 is TGCAGTGCTAGAGATCCGGTCGGGGAGCTGTTTTTT.

In its sample, this clonotype was seen a few times. J is TRBJ2-5 and V is TRBV12-3 or TRBV12-4, with 7 bases that match TRBD1. V dropped 3 bases and J dropped 5; count of bases not matched to a gene: 3. The CDR3 has 13 amino acids. CDR3 loop: CASSFRGRETQYF. DNA of the CDR3: TGTGCCAGCAGTTTTAGGGGGCGGGAGACCCAGTACTTC.

The J gene is TRBJ2-5, the V gene TRBV9, with D maybe TRBD2 (5 bases). Per the germline V gene, CDR1 is SGDLS and CDR2 is YYNGEE. This CDR3 has 14 residues. V was cut by 0 bases and J by 2 bases, with 8 bases left in between. The CDR3 coding sequence is TGTGCCAGCAGCGTAGCGAGCGGTCAAGAGACCCAGTACTTC. It yields the protein CASSVASGQETQYF.

The chain has TRBV29-1 and TRBJ2-7; TRBD2 agrees at 11 bases. Trimming at V came to 2 bases and at J to 2 bases, leaving 11 bases not matched to a gene. The length of the CDR3 is 17 residues. The germline V gene encodes CDR1 SQVTM and CDR2 ANQGSEA. The DNA of the CDR3 is TGCAGCGTTGAATGGGCGGGACTAGCGGAGGCACCCTACGAGCAGTACTTC. This translates into CSVEWAGLAEAPYEQYF.

V usage is TRBV2 and J usage is TRBJ2-1; TRBD1 matches at 9 bases. V trimming: 3 bases; J trimming: 4 bases; junction bases outside the gene matches: 1. The germline gives CDR1 SNHLY, CDR2 FYNNEI. This CDR3 comprises 14 residues. The chain's CDR3 is CASSEGQGYNEQFF. In DNA, the CDR3 is TGTGCCAGCAGTGAGGGACAGGGTTACAATGAGCAGTTCTTC.

This clonotype has only a few counts. In DNA, the CDR3 is TGTGCCAGCAGCTTAGCCGCAATGGGGGGAGATACGCAGTATTTT. It codes for CASSLAAMGGDTQYF. The chain carries TRBV13 and TRBJ2-3; a weak D match, TRBD2 (6 bases). The germline V gene has CDR1 PRHDT and CDR2 FYEKMQ (reference sequence). The V gene lost 1 base and the J gene lost 5 bases, with 13 bases spanning the gap. This CDR3 has 15 amino acids. Complete variable domain (other parts from reference TRBV13 and TRBJ2-3): AAGVIQSPRHLIKEKRETATLKCYPIPRHDTVYWYQQGPGQDPQFLISFYEKMQSDKGSIPDRFSAQQFSDYHSELNMSSLELGDSALYFCASSLAAMGGDTQYFGPGTRLTVL.

The chain couples TRBV7-9 to TRBJ2-1; the D is unclear. Germline values: CDR1 SEHNR, CDR2 FQNEAQ (reference sequence). V was clipped by 6 bases and J by 0 bases, with 12 bases between them. This CDR3 contains 15 residues. The CDR3 nucleotides read TGTGCCAGCAGGGTTTCGGGTAGCTCCTACAATGAGCAGTTCTTC. Encoded protein: CASRVSGSSYNEQFF.

Many counts were recorded for this clonotype. The CDR3 nucleotides are TGTGCCAGCGAAGGAGAGACCCAGTACTTC. Its protein is CASEGETQYF. The chain is built from TRBV6-6 and TRBJ2-5; D is uncertain. The V and J ends lost 8 bases and 4 bases respectively, with 5 bases between them. The CDR3 spans 10 residues. Germline CDR1 MNHNY, CDR2 SVGAGI (reference sequence).

The V call is TRBV7-9, the J call TRBJ2-5; either TRBD1 or TRBD2 may fit D (6 bases each). Germline loops: CDR1 SEHNR, CDR2 FQNEAQ (reference sequence). This CDR3 region has 16 residues. V gave up 3 bases and J gave up 5 bases, with 19 bases separating them. The CDR3 sequence is CASSFLSGAYGETQYF. CDR3 nucleotide sequence: TGTGCCAGCAGCTTCCTGTCGGGGGCGTATGGGGAGACCCAGTACTTC.

This clonotype turned up a few times. The rearrangement uses TRBV10-3 and TRBJ2-5; a possible D gene is TRBD1 (5 bases). V was clipped by 0 bases and J by 3 bases, with 8 bases between them. CDR1 and CDR2 (germline): ENHRY, SYGVKD. The CDR3 contains 14 residues. The DNA of the CDR3 is TGTGCCATCAGTGAGTCGGGCAGGGAAGAGACCCAGTACTTC. It specifies CAISESGREETQYF.

The chain carries TRBV4-3 and TRBJ1-2; D is ambiguous. The CDR3 covers 16 residues. V dropped 4 bases and J dropped 5 bases, with 20 bases sitting between them. Germline V gene lookup returns CDR1 LGHNA and CDR2 YSLEER. In nucleotides, the CDR3 is TGCGCCAGCAGCCCCGCCGCCGCCCGGGCGAGATATGGCTACACCTTC. Protein sequence: CASSPAAARARYGYTF.

This clonotype was detected only a few times. The chain has TRBV4-3 and TRBJ1-4, with D perhaps TRBD1 (5 bases). V gave up 0 bases and J gave up 0 bases, with 8 bases separating them. Germline V gene lookup returns CDR1 LGHNA and CDR2 YSLEER. CDR3 length: 16 residues. The CDR3 region is CASSQEGVATNEKLFF. The CDR3 nucleotides read TGCGCCAGCAGCCAAGAGGGGGTCGCAACTAATGAAAAACTGTTTTTT.

The rearrangement links TRBV6-2 or TRBV6-3 to TRBJ2-7, with D perhaps given as TRBD1 or TRBD2 (6 bases each). Trimming left V 10 bases short and J 3 bases short, with 16 bases between. This CDR3 has 13 residues. Germline values: CDR1 MNHEY, CDR2 SVGEGT. CDR3 bases: TGTGCCACCCACAGGGAGGTCTTCTACGAGCAGTACTTC. Its protein is CATHREVFYEQYF.

A few counts support this clonotype. This chain joins TRBV12-3 or TRBV12-4 and TRBJ2-7; no definite D call. This CDR3 spans 15 amino acids. With 6 bases removed from V and 0 bases from J, the gap between germline ends came to 15 bases. CDR3 in DNA: TGTGCCAGCAGACCCCGTGGCGGCACCTCCTACGAGCAGTACTTC. It translates to CASRPRGGTSYEQYF.

This clonotype was seen a handful of times. V usage is TRBV9 and J usage is TRBJ2-1; D is possibly TRBD1 (6 bases). The germline V gene has CDR1 SGDLS and CDR2 YYNGEE. This CDR3 has 14 amino acids. V was clipped by 3 bases and J by 2 bases, with 9 bases between them. The CDR3 DNA follows: TGTGCCAGCAGCGCCCAGGGGACCTACAATGAGCAGTTCTTC. Residues: CASSAQGTYNEQFF.

The CDR3 loop reads CASSRVLDEQFF. The CDR3 coding sequence is TGCGCCAGCAGCCGTGTCCTCGACGAGCAGTTCTTC. J is TRBJ2-1 and V is TRBV4-1, with D uncertain. CDR3 length: 12 residues. Trimming took 4 bases from V and 10 from J, leaving 11 bases between them. Germline V lookup: CDR1 MGHRA, CDR2 YSYEKL.

This rearrangement joins TRBV20-1 to TRBJ2-7; D is uncertain. CDR3 size: 13 residues. The V and J ends lost 6 bases and 5 bases respectively, with 17 bases between them. Germline CDR1 reads DFQATT; CDR2 reads SNEGSKA (reference sequence). This chain's CDR3 is CSAHGSDGHEQYF. The CDR3 DNA sequence: TGCAGTGCCCACGGGTCCGACGGTCACGAGCAGTACTTC.

J is TRBJ1-4 and V is TRBV7-9; D gene ambiguous. Germline CDR1 SEHNR, CDR2 FQNEAQ (reference sequence). The CDR3 is 15 residues long. V lost 5 bases and J lost 0, with 10 bases in between. This chain's CDR3 is CASSPIGATNEKLFF. CDR3 nucleotide sequence: TGTGCCAGCAGCCCTATCGGGGCAACTAATGAAAAACTGTTTTTT.

Only a few counts were recorded for this clonotype. The gene calls are TRBV20-1 and TRBJ2-1; D remains ambiguous. Germline CDR1 and CDR2: DFQATT and SNEGSKA (reference sequence). Trimming left V 1 base short and J 6 bases short, with 16 bases between. The CDR3 consists of 15 residues. The CDR3 bases are TGCAGTGCTAGAGCAACCGGGCCGAGCACCAATGAGCAGTTCTTC. This codes for CSARATGPSTNEQFF.

The V gene is TRBV15, the J gene TRBJ2-3; 7 bases are a match to TRBD2. The germline CDR1 and CDR2 sequences are LNHNV and YYDKDF (reference sequence). V was pared by 3 bases and J by 4 bases, with 4 bases of the junction left unmatched. This CDR3 is built from 14 residues. The CDR3 sequence: CATSRAREADTQYF. The CDR3 DNA reads TGTGCCACCAGCAGGGCACGGGAGGCAGATACGCAGTATTTT.

The table lists this clonotype with a few counts. V and J are TRBV20-1 and TRBJ2-3; TRBD2 matches at 13 bases. Per the germline V gene, CDR1 is DFQATT and CDR2 is SNEGSKA (reference sequence). The CDR3 runs to 14 residues. The V and J ends lost 5 bases and 6 bases, in that order; junction bases with no gene match: 5. In nucleotides, the CDR3 is TGCAGTGCTCCAGGACTAGCGGGAGCCGATACGCAGTATTTT. It is translated as CSAPGLAGADTQYF.

This clonotype came up many times. In DNA, the CDR3 is TGTGCCAGCAGTTTCGCAGGGGCCAAAAACATTCAGTACTTC. It yields the protein CASSFAGAKNIQYF. V is TRBV6-2 or TRBV6-3 and J is TRBJ2-4, with D tentatively TRBD1 (5 bases). Germline V CDR1 and CDR2: MNHEY, SVGEGT. Trimming left V 4 bases short and J 1 base short, with 8 bases between. The CDR3 is made up of 14 amino acids.

The chain carries TRBV25-1 and TRBJ1-1; no clear D. This CDR3 has 13 amino acids. Germline V gene data show CDR1 as MGHDK and CDR2 as SYGVNS. V was shortened by 6 bases and J by 1 base, with 9 bases between the two germline ends. The CDR3 DNA sequence: TGTGCCAGCAGCAGAACGCGGAACACTGAAGCTTTCTTT. This sequence encodes CASSRTRNTEAFF.

The chain links TRBV27 to TRBJ2-1, with a weak D call TRBD2 (7 bases). V dropped 5 bases and J dropped 2 bases, with 25 bases sitting between them. The CDR3 totals 19 residues. Germline V gene lookup returns CDR1 MNHEY and CDR2 SMNVEV (reference sequence). CDR3 residues: CASSPLAAGPEGAYNEQFF. The DNA for the CDR3 is TGTGCCAGCAGTCCGCTAGCGGCGGGCCCTGAGGGGGCCTACAATGAGCAGTTCTTC.

This clonotype was recorded a few times. The V gene is TRBV7-2, the J gene TRBJ1-2; D remains ambiguous. There are 13 residues in the CDR3. The V end was cut by 1 base, the J end by 2 bases, with 5 bases between. Per the germline V gene, CDR1 is SGHTA and CDR2 is FQGNSA. The CDR3 sequence: CASSLGGNYGYTF. The CDR3 DNA is TGTGCCAGCAGCTTAGGCGGGAACTATGGCTACACCTTC.